What follows are 16 T cell receptor beta chains derived from one specimen sequenced in a study of blood T cell repertoires in COVID-19. The method was immunoSEQ multiplex PCR; TCRdb's version includes in-frame clones alone and lacks a portion of them. The sample yields 190,000 or so clones, about 90% seen once. The sequencing input was PBMCs or T cells enriched from blood (not recorded which). These receptors came from a woman aged 25-40 years who had recovered from COVID-19.

This chain uses TRBV13 with TRBJ2-3; D might be TRBD1 (5 bases). CDR1 is PRHDT and CDR2 is FYEKMQ in the germline V gene (reference sequence). The ends were cut back, 3 bases at V and 1 base at J, with 8 bases in the middle. This CDR3 spans 14 amino acids. In DNA, the CDR3 is TGTGCCAGCAGCTTCGGCAGGGGCACAGATACGCAGTATTTT. This codes for CASSFGRGTDTQYF.

The CDR3 sequence is CASSFSGQGGQPQHF. The CDR3 nucleotides are TGCGCCAGCAGCTTCAGTGGACAGGGGGGCCAGCCCCAGCATTTT. The V call is TRBV5-1, the J call TRBJ1-5; 10 positions match TRBD1. Germline V gene sequence: CDR1 SGHRS, CDR2 YFSETQ. The CDR3 contains 15 residues. Unmatched junction bases numbered 6, after V lost 2 bases and J lost 7 bases.

V gene TRBV11-3 combines with J gene TRBJ1-3; tentatively, D is TRBD1 (6 bases). The CDR3 contains 16 residues. V gave up 0 bases and J gave up 0 bases, with 9 bases separating them. CDR1 and CDR2 from the germline V gene are SGHNT and YENEEA. CDR3 sequence (DNA): TGTGCCAGCAGCTTAGATGACAGGAGCTCTGGAAACACCATATATTTT. This sequence encodes CASSLDDRSSGNTIYF.

The chain couples TRBV27 to TRBJ2-7; TRBD2 matches 7 bases. This CDR3 spans 14 amino acids. The germline V gene has CDR1 MNHEY and CDR2 SMNVEV (reference sequence). The trim removed 6 bases at V and 4 bases at J, leaving 9 bases unmatched. The CDR3 DNA sequence: TGTGCCAGCAGGTGGGACTACCGGAATTACGAGCAGTACTTC. It encodes CASRWDYRNYEQYF.

This clone was observed a handful of times. This chain connects TRBV30 to TRBJ1-1; D is perhaps TRBD1 (6 bases). Trimming removed 2 bases from V and 8 bases from J, with 12 bases in between. The CDR3 has 12 amino acids. The germline V gene has CDR1 GTSNPN and CDR2 SVGIG (reference sequence). The CDR3 loop reads CAWSRDTQEAFF. The CDR3 nucleotides read TGTGCCTGGAGTCGGGACACCCAAGAAGCTTTCTTT.

V is TRBV5-4 and J is TRBJ1-1; D is ambiguous. V was pared by 2 bases and J by 6 bases, with 11 bases between. Germline assignment: CDR1 SGHNT and CDR2 YYREEE (reference sequence). This CDR3 spans 13 amino acids. The CDR3 coding sequence is TGTGCCAGCAGCTTAAGCCGGTTCTCTGAAGCTTTCTTT. Its translation is CASSLSRFSEAFF. The full variable domain, its missing parts supplied by reference TRBV5-4 and TRBJ1-1, is ETGVTQSPTHLIKTRGQQVTLRCSSQSGHNTVSWYQQALGQGPQFIFQYYREEENGRGNFPPRFSGLQFPNYSSELNVNALELDDSALYLCASSLSRFSEAFFGQGTRLTVV.

This clone was found many times. Other DNA sequences from this sample encode an identical CDR3 as well. The CDR3 DNA follows: TGTGCCTGGAGTGTAGGGACAGGAAACACTGAAGCTTTCTTT. This gives the protein CAWSVGTGNTEAFF. V usage is TRBV30 and J usage is TRBJ1-1; 8 nucleotides align to TRBD1. Germline assignment: CDR1 GTSNPN and CDR2 SVGIG (reference sequence). Trimming took 0 bases from V and 2 from J; bases not matched to a gene: 2. The CDR3 loop spans 14 amino acids.

This chain connects TRBV5-4 to TRBJ1-4; TRBD1 aligns across 7 bases. Germline V gene lookup returns CDR1 SGHNT and CDR2 YYREEE (reference sequence). The CDR3 spans 13 residues. With 5 bases clipped from V and 7 bases from J, the junction kept 5 bases outside the gene matches. The DNA of the CDR3 is TGTGCCAGCAGAGACAGGGCTGGTGAAAAACTGTTTTTT. Its translation: CASRDRAGEKLFF.

There are a few counts of this clone. The same CDR3 is also encoded by other DNA sequences in this sample. The CDR3 reads CASSPLEGELFF. CDR3 bases: TGTGCCAGCAGCCCTCTTGAGGGGGAGCTGTTTTTT. This chain links TRBV3-1 (or the pseudogene TRBV3-2) with TRBJ2-2; D uncertain. Germline CDR1 LGHDT, CDR2 YNNKEL (reference sequence). V was clipped by 4 bases and J by 8 bases, with 8 bases between them. This CDR3 region has 12 residues.

In this sample, this clone turned up once. The chain links TRBV9 to TRBJ2-7, with D hard to call. The CDR3 extends over 13 amino acids. The V end was cut by 0 bases, the J end by 6 bases, with 10 bases between. Germline-derived CDR1 and CDR2 are SGDLS and YYNGEE. CDR3 loop: CASSVAGSGEQYF. The CDR3 nucleotides are TGTGCCAGCAGCGTAGCAGGATCAGGCGAGCAGTACTTC.

J is TRBJ1-1 and V is TRBV25-1; 7 nucleotides line up with TRBD1. Germline trimming cut 6 bases from V and 2 bases from J; bases unmatched to any gene: 12. Germline CDR1 and CDR2: MGHDK and SYGVNS. The CDR3 contains 16 residues. CDR3 sequence (DNA): TGTGCCAGCAGAGCCCTTGGGGACAGCTATAACACTGAAGCTTTCTTT. Translating gives CASRALGDSYNTEAFF.

The rearrangement links TRBV7-8 to TRBJ2-1; 11 positions match TRBD2. Germline V gives CDR1 SGHVS, CDR2 FQNEAQ. The V and J ends lost 5 bases and 7 bases, in that order; junction bases with no gene match: 7. The CDR3 extends over 15 amino acids. CDR3 sequence (DNA): TGTGCCAGCAGCCTCCTAGCGGGAGGTTTAAATGAGCAGTTCTTC. Encoded protein: CASSLLAGGLNEQFF.

This chain links TRBV9 with TRBJ2-3; TRBD2 aligns across 11 bases. The V gene end was trimmed by 0 bases and the J gene end by 4 bases; junction bases not matched to a gene: 16. Germline V gives CDR1 SGDLS, CDR2 YYNGEE. The CDR3 covers 20 residues. The CDR3 reads CASSVDGVGSGRARADTQYF. DNA for the CDR3: TGTGCCAGCAGCGTAGATGGCGTGGGTAGCGGGAGGGCCCGGGCAGATACGCAGTATTTT.

The rearrangement links TRBV5-4 to TRBJ2-5, with 7 bases lining up with TRBD2. The CDR3 consists of 14 residues. J lost 3 bases, V lost 3 bases, and 5 bases had no gene match. From germline, CDR1 is SGHNT and CDR2 YYREEE (reference sequence). CDR3 amino acids: CASSSPSGEETQYF. CDR3 nucleotide sequence: TGTGCCAGCAGCTCCCCTAGCGGTGAAGAGACCCAGTACTTC.

The rearrangement links TRBV5-6 to TRBJ2-4; 8 positions agree with TRBD1. The J segment lost 0 bases and the V segment lost 0 bases, leaving 2 bases of the junction unmatched. Germline assignment: CDR1 SGHDT and CDR2 YYEEEE. This CDR3 is 16 amino acids long. The CDR3: CASSLVTGGAKNIQYF. CDR3 DNA: TGTGCCAGCAGCTTGGTTACAGGGGGAGCCAAAAACATTCAGTACTTC.

The CDR3 is CASIFTSGPTDTQYF. The CDR3 DNA reads as TGTGCCAGCATATTTACTAGCGGACCCACAGATACGCAGTATTTT. The V and J genes are TRBV5-6 and TRBJ2-3; 8 nucleotides agree with TRBD2. V lost 6 bases, J lost 2 bases, and 8 bases stayed unmatched. Germline assignment: CDR1 SGHDT and CDR2 YYEEEE. There are 15 residues in the CDR3.